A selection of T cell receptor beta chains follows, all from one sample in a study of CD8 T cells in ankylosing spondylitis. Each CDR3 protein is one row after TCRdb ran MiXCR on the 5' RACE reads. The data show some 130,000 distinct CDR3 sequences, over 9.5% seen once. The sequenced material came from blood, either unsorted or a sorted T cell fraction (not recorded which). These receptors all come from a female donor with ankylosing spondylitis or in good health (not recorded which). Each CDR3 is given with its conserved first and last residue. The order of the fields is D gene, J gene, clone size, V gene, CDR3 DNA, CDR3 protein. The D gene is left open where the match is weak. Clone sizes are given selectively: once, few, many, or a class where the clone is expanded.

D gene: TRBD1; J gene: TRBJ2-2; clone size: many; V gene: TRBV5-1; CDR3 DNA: TGCGCCAGCAACAACCCACAGGGGGGATTTTTCGGGGAGCTGTTTTTT; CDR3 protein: CASNNPQGGFFGELFF
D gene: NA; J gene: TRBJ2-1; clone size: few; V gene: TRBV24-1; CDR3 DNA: TGTGCCACCAGTGGCCCGGTTGCAGATGAGCAGTTCTTC; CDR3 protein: CATSGPVADEQFF
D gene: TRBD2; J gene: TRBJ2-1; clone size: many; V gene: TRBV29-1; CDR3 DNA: TGCAGCGTTGCGATAGCGGGAGGGTATGAGCAGTTCTTC; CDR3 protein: CSVAIAGGYEQFF
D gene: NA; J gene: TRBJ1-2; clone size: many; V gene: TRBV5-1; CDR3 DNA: TGCGCCAGCAGCTTGGTTGGCGTTGGGCTGCCTGGCGGCTATGGCTACACCTTC; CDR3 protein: CASSLVGVGLPGGYGYTF
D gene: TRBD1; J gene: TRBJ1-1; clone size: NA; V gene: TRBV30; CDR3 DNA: TGTGCCTGGAGTCTAACAGGGGTGATGAACACTGAAGCTTTCTTT; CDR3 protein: CAWSLTGVMNTEAFF
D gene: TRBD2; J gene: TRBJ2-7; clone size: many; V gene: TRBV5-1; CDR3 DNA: TGTGCCAGCAGTTTAGCGGGCTCCTACGAGCAGTACTTC; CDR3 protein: CASSLAGSYEQYF
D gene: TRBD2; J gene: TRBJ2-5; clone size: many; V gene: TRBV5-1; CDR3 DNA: TGCGCCAGCAGCCAAAATAGCGGGGGGTCCCAAGAGACCCAGTACTTC; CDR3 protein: CASSQNSGGSQETQYF
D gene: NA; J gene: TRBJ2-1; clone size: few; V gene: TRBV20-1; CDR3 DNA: TGCAGTGCTAGTAGGGGCGGGGCCATGAATGAGCAGTTCTTC; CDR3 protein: CSASRGGAMNEQFF
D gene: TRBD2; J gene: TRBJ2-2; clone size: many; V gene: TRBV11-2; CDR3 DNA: TGTGCCAGCAGCTTTCTAGCGGGAGGCCAGGGCGGGGAGCTGTTTTTT; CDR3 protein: CASSFLAGGQGGELFF
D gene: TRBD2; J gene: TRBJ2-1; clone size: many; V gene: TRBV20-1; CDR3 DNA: TGCAGTGCTAGAGCGAGAGGTGAGGGGAGGGCCTACAATGAGCAGTTCTTC; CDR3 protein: CSARARGEGRAYNEQFF
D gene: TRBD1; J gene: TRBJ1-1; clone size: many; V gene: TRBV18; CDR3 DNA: TGTGCCAGCTCACGTCAGGGGGCGGACACTGAAGCTTTCTTT; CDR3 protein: CASSRQGADTEAFF
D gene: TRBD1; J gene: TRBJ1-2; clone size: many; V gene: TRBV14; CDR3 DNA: TGTGCCAGCAGCCAAGATATGGATCCGACAGGGGGAAGCTATGGCTACACCTTC; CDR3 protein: CASSQDMDPTGGSYGYTF
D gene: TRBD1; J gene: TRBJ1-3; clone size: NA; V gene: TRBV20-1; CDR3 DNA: TGCAGTGCAAGACAGGGAAGAGCTGGAAACACCATATATTTT; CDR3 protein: CSARQGRAGNTIYF
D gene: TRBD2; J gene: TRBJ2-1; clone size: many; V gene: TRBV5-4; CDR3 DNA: TGTGCCAGCAGCCCCCAGGGAGCGGGAAGGTTCAATGAGCAGTTCTTC; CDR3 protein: CASSPQGAGRFNEQFF
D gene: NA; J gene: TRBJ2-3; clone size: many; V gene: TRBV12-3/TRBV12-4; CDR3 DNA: TGTGCCAGCATAACGGCAGATACGCAGTATTTT; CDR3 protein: CASITADTQYF
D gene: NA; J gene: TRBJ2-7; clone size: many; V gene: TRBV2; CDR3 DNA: TGTGCCAGCTCCCCGGGAGCTTCCTACGAGCAGTACTTC; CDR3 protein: CASSPGASYEQYF
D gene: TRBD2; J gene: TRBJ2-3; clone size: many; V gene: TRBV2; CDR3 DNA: TGTGCCAGCAGGAGTGCGGGGGGGCGGGCAGATACGCAGTATTTT; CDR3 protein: CASRSAGGRADTQYF
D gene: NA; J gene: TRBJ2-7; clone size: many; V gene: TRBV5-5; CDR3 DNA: TGTGCCAGCAGCTTACCTCCCGGTAGGGACTACGAGCAGTACTTC; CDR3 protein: CASSLPPGRDYEQYF
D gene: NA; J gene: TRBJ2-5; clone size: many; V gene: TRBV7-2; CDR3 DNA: TGTGCCAGCAGCTTAGGATGGGGTACATTCCAAGAGACCCAGTACTTC; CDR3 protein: CASSLGWGTFQETQYF
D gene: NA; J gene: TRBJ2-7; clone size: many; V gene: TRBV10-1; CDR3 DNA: TGCGCCAGCAGTGACGCCGGGAGCTACGAGCAGTACTTC; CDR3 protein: CASSDAGSYEQYF
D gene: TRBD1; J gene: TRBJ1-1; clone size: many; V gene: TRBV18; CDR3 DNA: TGTGCCAGCTCACCCTTGGACAGGGGTGGGAACACTGAAGCTTTCTTT; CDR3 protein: CASSPLDRGGNTEAFF
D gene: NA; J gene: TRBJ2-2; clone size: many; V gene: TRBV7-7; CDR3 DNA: TGTGCCAGCAGCTTAACTAGGGAAACCGGGGAGCTGTTTTTT; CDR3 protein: CASSLTRETGELFF
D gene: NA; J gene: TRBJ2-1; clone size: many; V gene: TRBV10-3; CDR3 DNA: TGTGCCATCGGGGGTCTAGATGAGCAGTTCTTC; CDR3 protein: CAIGGLDEQFF
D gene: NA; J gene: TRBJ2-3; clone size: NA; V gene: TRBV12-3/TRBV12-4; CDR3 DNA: TGTGCCAGCAGTCTCCAACCCACAGATACGCAGTATTTT; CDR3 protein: CASSLQPTDTQYF
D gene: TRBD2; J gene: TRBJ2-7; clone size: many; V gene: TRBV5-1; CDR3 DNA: TGCGCCAGCAGTGAACTAGCGGGACCCTCCTACGAGCAGTACTTC; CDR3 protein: CASSELAGPSYEQYF
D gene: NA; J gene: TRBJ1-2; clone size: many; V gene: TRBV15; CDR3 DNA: TGTGCCACCAGCAGAGATCCAAGGGGGTATGGCTACACCTTC; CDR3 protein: CATSRDPRGYGYTF
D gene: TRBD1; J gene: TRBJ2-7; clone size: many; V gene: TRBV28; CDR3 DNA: TGTGCCAGCAGTATACGGACAGGGTCGCAGCAGTACTTC; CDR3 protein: CASSIRTGSQQYF